The 21 T cell receptor beta chains below were found in one sample sequenced in a study of cytomegalovirus exposure and HLA in healthy donors. Some clones are missing from TCRdb's copy, which holds only in-frame ones; the method was immunoSEQ multiplex PCR. The repertoire holds fewer than 200,000 clones, with roughly nine tenths as singletons. Specimen: PBMCs. These receptor sequences come from a man between 18 and 35 years old in good health and CMV-seropositive.

J is TRBJ1-5 and V is TRBV19; D remains unclear. Germline values: CDR1 LNHDA, CDR2 SQIVND (reference sequence). There are 18 residues in the CDR3. Trimming took 5 bases from V and 6 from J, leaving 26 bases between them. The CDR3 is CASSGRGEYLRPSQPQHF. DNA for the CDR3: TGTGCCAGTAGTGGGCGGGGAGAATATTTGAGGCCAAGTCAGCCCCAGCATTTT. Full variable domain (remainder filled in from reference TRBV19 and TRBJ1-5): DGGITQSPKYLFRKEGQNVTLSCEQNLNHDAMYWYRQDPGQGLRLIYYSQIVNDFQKGDIAEGYSVSREKKESFPLTVTSAQKNPTAFYLCASSGRGEYLRPSQPQHFGDGTRLSIL.

The chain links TRBV4-3 to TRBJ2-7; 8 bases agree with TRBD2. The CDR3 totals 17 residues. V lost 0 bases, J lost 4 bases, and 11 bases stayed unmatched. Germline lookup yields CDR1 LGHNA and CDR2 YSLEER. CDR3 coding DNA: TGCGCCAGCAGCCAAGACACCACAGGGACTAGTAGATACGAGCAGTACTTC. It specifies CASSQDTTGTSRYEQYF.

This clone was observed a few times. The chain carries TRBV6-4 and TRBJ2-1, with a possible D match to TRBD2 (6 bases). The CDR3 totals 16 residues. The V end was cut by 3 bases, the J end by 1 base, with 13 bases between. CDR1 MRHNA and CDR2 SNTAGT come from the germline V gene. CDR3 in DNA: TGTGCCAGCAGTGAGGTCAGTAGCGGATCCTACAATGAGCAGTTCTTC. This gives the protein CASSEVSSGSYNEQFF.

The CDR3 region is CASSLGRTRFYEQFF. CDR3 nucleotide sequence: TGTGCCAGCAGCTTAGGTCGGACTAGATTCTATGAGCAGTTCTTC. The chain uses TRBV7-6 and TRBJ2-1, with 7 bases aligning to TRBD2. J lost 8 bases, V lost 1 base, and 8 bases had no gene match. CDR1 is SGHVS, CDR2 FNYEAQ, per germline. CDR3 length: 15 residues.

The chain uses TRBV5-6 and TRBJ1-1; D gene uncertain. The CDR3 is 13 amino acids. Germline CDR1 is SGHDT and CDR2 is YYEEEE. Trimming shortened V by 3 bases and J by 6 bases, and 12 bases separated the two germline ends. CDR3 sequence reads: CASSSTLRAEAFF. The CDR3, as DNA: TGTGCCAGCAGCTCGACCCTCCGGGCTGAAGCTTTCTTT.

This chain uses TRBV20-1 with TRBJ2-1; no reliable D call. Trimming took off 3 bases at V and 8 bases at J, with 8 bases between the two ends. The CDR3 is made up of 11 amino acids. Germline CDR1 is DFQATT and CDR2 is SNEGSKA (reference sequence). The CDR3 sequence: CSASTVDEQFF. Here the CDR3 DNA reads TGCAGTGCTAGTACTGTCGATGAGCAGTTCTTC.

The rearrangement uses TRBV28 and TRBJ1-1; 8 bases align to TRBD1. The trim removed 3 bases at V and 5 bases at J, leaving 11 bases unmatched. Looked up from germline, CDR1 is MDHEN and CDR2 is SYDVKM. The CDR3 loop spans 16 amino acids. CDR3: CASSFVQGDSVTEAFF. The CDR3 bases are TGTGCCAGCAGTTTTGTACAGGGGGACAGCGTTACTGAAGCTTTCTTT.

This chain links TRBV25-1 with TRBJ1-2; TRBD1 matches at 9 bases. Trimming took 7 bases from V and 2 from J; bases not matched to a gene: 2. The germline V gene has CDR1 MGHDK and CDR2 SYGVNS. This CDR3 spans 13 amino acids. CDR3 DNA: TGTGCCAGCAACAGGGGGCTCAACTATGGCTACACCTTC. Its protein product is CASNRGLNYGYTF.

This chain uses TRBV7-8 with TRBJ1-1, with D hard to call. Germline CDR1 SGHVS, CDR2 FQNEAQ. V lost 5 bases and J 4 bases, leaving 11 bases between the germline ends. CDR3 length: 13 amino acids. The CDR3 reads CASSGKAGTEAFF. The CDR3 DNA sequence: TGTGCCAGCAGCGGGAAGGCGGGCACTGAAGCTTTCTTT.

CDR3 bases: TGTGCCAGCAGTTACGACTTAAATTCCTACGAGCAGTACTTC. This gives the protein CASSYDLNSYEQYF. The rearrangement links TRBV2 to TRBJ2-7; D gene unclear. The V and J ends lost 5 bases and 1 base respectively, with 12 bases between them. The CDR3 loop spans 14 amino acids. Germline assignment: CDR1 SNHLY and CDR2 FYNNEI. Based on the CDR3 plus reference TRBV2 and TRBJ2-7, the full variable domain is EPEVTQTPSHQVTQMGQEVILRCVPISNHLYFYWYRQILGQKVEFLVSFYNNEISEKSEIFDDQFSVERPDGSNFTLKIRSTKLEDSAMYFCASSYDLNSYEQYFGPGTRLTVT.

J is TRBJ2-5 and V is TRBV29-1, with 7 bases identical to TRBD1. CDR3 length equals 15 residues. From germline, CDR1 is SQVTM and CDR2 ANQGSEA. After removal of 2 bases from V and 6 bases from J, the junction contained 12 bases not matched to a gene. The CDR3 loop reads CSVETWQGVVKTQYF. CDR3 in DNA: TGCAGCGTTGAAACCTGGCAGGGGGTGGTTAAGACCCAGTACTTC.

The J gene is TRBJ2-1, the V gene TRBV7-9; TRBD1 matches 7 bases. Germline loops: CDR1 SEHNR, CDR2 FQNEAQ (reference sequence). Trimming at V came to 6 bases and at J to 4 bases, leaving 12 bases not matched to a gene. The CDR3 contains 16 residues. CDR3 DNA: TGTGCCAGCAGGAACTCAGACAGGGCCGAATACAATGAGCAGTTCTTC. Translating it yields CASRNSDRAEYNEQFF.

The rearrangement links TRBV7-2 to TRBJ2-5; the D gene is possibly TRBD1 (5 bases). CDR1 is SGHTA, CDR2 FQGNSA, per germline. The CDR3 consists of 14 residues. With 0 bases removed from V and 5 bases from J, the gap between germline ends came to 10 bases. The chain's CDR3 is CASSLAWAGETQYF. The DNA for the CDR3 is TGTGCCAGCAGCTTAGCGTGGGCAGGGGAGACCCAGTACTTC.

The J gene is TRBJ1-2, the V gene TRBV6-4; D gene uncertain. The V end was cut by 8 bases, the J end by 8 bases, with 12 bases between. Per the germline V gene, CDR1 is MRHNA and CDR2 is SNTAGT. This CDR3 is built from 11 residues. CDR3 protein: CASRYPWGYTF. In DNA, the CDR3 is TGTGCCAGCCGGTATCCTTGGGGCTACACCTTC.

This clone came up many times. The chain recombines TRBV10-3 with TRBJ2-7; D perhaps matches TRBD1 (5 bases). Germline assignment: CDR1 ENHRY and CDR2 SYGVKD. This CDR3 is 12 amino acids long. V lost 0 bases and J 12 bases, leaving 12 bases between the germline ends. This chain's CDR3 is CAISESAGMAYF. CDR3 bases: TGTGCCATCAGTGAGTCAGCAGGGATGGCGTACTTC.

The rearrangement joins TRBV7-8 to TRBJ2-3; no firm D call. The CDR3 runs 14 residues. The germline V gene encodes CDR1 SGHVS and CDR2 FQNEAQ. Between the trimmed V and J ends, which lost 3 bases and 8 bases, there was a span of 15 bases. CDR3 in DNA: TGTGCCAGCAGCTTGACCCGGCAGGTCTCTACGCAGTATTTT. Translation: CASSLTRQVSTQYF.

V and J are TRBV4-3 and TRBJ2-1; tentatively, D is TRBD2 (6 bases). Trimming stripped 1 base from V and 2 bases from J, with 6 bases between. Germline-derived CDR1 and CDR2 are LGHNA and YSLEER. The CDR3 extends over 14 amino acids. In DNA form, the CDR3 reads TGCGCCAGCAGCCAAGGGACTACCTACAATGAGCAGTTCTTC. This translates into CASSQGTTYNEQFF.

The chain links TRBV9 to TRBJ1-5; no firm D call. The V gene's germline CDR1 is SGDLS and CDR2 YYNGEE. Trimming stripped 0 bases from V and 3 bases from J, with 10 bases between. The CDR3 has 15 residues. As DNA, the CDR3 is TGTGCCAGCAGCGTAGACCCTACGAACAATCAGCCCCAGCATTTT. Translated: CASSVDPTNNQPQHF.

This chain joins TRBV6-1 and TRBJ1-2, with no clear D. V lost 0 bases, J lost 5 bases, and 10 bases lay in between. Germline loops: CDR1 MNHNS, CDR2 SASEGT. The CDR3 is 14 amino acids. The CDR3 sequence: CASSEAWPPYGYTF. The CDR3 DNA reads TGTGCCAGCAGTGAAGCGTGGCCGCCGTATGGCTACACCTTC.

The chain combines TRBV6-5 with TRBJ1-2, with TRBD1 as a possible D gene (6 bases). The CDR3 contains 15 residues. The V and J ends lost 0 bases and 4 bases respectively, with 12 bases between them. The germline gives CDR1 MNHEY, CDR2 SVGAGI. The CDR3 loop reads CASSYSMGQAYGYTF. The CDR3 region has the DNA TGTGCCAGCAGTTACTCGATGGGACAAGCCTATGGCTACACCTTC.

The chain couples TRBV27 to TRBJ2-3; 10 nucleotides agree with TRBD2. Germline CDR1 is MNHEY and CDR2 is SMNVEV (reference sequence). The CDR3 runs to 13 residues. Germline trimming cut 10 bases from V and 3 bases from J; bases unmatched to any gene: 4. In DNA form, the CDR3 reads TGTGCCATAGCGGGGGGCCGGACAGATACGCAGTATTTT. This sequence encodes CAIAGGRTDTQYF.